The 13 T cell receptor beta chains below come from one sample, sequenced in a study of neurological immune-mediated disorders. TCRdb reprocessed the 5' RACE reads with MiXCR, giving one entry per CDR3 protein. The sample carries over 45,000 distinct CDR3 sequences, around 3.4% recorded once. Sample: PBMCs. All receptors come from a man aged 40-50 years with multiple sclerosis.

This clonotype was seen many times. The chain employs TRBV12-3 or TRBV12-4 and TRBJ2-3; 8 bases map to TRBD1. V lost 8 bases to trimming and J lost 6 bases; unmatched junction nucleotides: 10. This CDR3 spans 14 amino acids. CDR3 amino acids: CASHGGTGLDTQYF. DNA for the CDR3: TGTGCCAGCCATGGGGGGACAGGTTTGGATACGCAGTATTTT.

This clonotype appeared many times. V is TRBV5-1 and J is TRBJ1-3, with D possibly matching TRBD1 (5 bases). The CDR3 runs 15 residues. The V end lost 0 bases, the J end lost 0 bases, and 7 bases lay between the germline ends. Germline-derived CDR1 and CDR2 are SGHRS and YFSETQ. The CDR3 spells CASSLEGDSGNTIYF. The CDR3 DNA reads as TGCGCCAGCAGCTTGGAAGGGGACTCTGGAAACACCATATATTTT.

This clonotype came up many times. The V gene is TRBV5-1, the J gene TRBJ2-6; D call uncertain. The germline V gene has CDR1 SGHRS and CDR2 YFSETQ. The CDR3 length is 14 residues. Trimming removed 4 bases at V and 0 bases at J, with 5 bases between. CDR3 DNA: TGCGCCAGCAGCAAGGGCTCTGGGGCCAACGTCCTGACTTTC. Encoded protein: CASSKGSGANVLTF.

This clonotype appeared many times. The J gene is TRBJ2-5, the V gene TRBV2, with 7 bases fitting TRBD1. CDR1 and CDR2 (germline): SNHLY, FYNNEI. This CDR3 spans 15 amino acids. V lost 4 bases and J lost 5; bases outside the gene matches: 10. Here the CDR3 reads CASSGGGGDWETQYF. The CDR3 DNA follows: TGTGCCAGCAGTGGAGGGGGCGGTGACTGGGAGACCCAGTACTTC.

This clonotype was picked up many times. The rearrangement links TRBV20-1 to TRBJ1-1; 7 positions agree with TRBD1. The CDR3 is 12 amino acids. V shed 3 bases, J shed 9 bases, and the junction held 7 bases outside the gene matches. Germline-derived CDR1 and CDR2 are DFQATT and SNEGSKA (reference sequence). The CDR3, as DNA: TGCAGTGCTAGTTTAGGGGGCTCCAAAGCTTTCTTT. Translation gives CSASLGGSKAFF.

This chain connects TRBV6-1 to TRBJ2-4; 8 bases match TRBD2. The ends lost 8 bases at V and 9 bases at J; junction bases unmatched: 9. This CDR3 has 13 amino acids. The V gene's germline CDR1 is MNHNS and CDR2 SASEGT. The CDR3 sequence: CASLRNREGIQYF. The CDR3 DNA is TGTGCCAGCCTCCGTAACCGGGAGGGCATTCAGTACTTC.

In this sample, this clonotype turned up many times. The chain employs TRBV20-1 and TRBJ2-7; 8 nucleotides match TRBD2. Germline CDR1 reads DFQATT; CDR2 reads SNEGSKA (reference sequence). The CDR3 totals 15 residues. The trim removed 7 bases at V and 4 bases at J, leaving 15 bases unmatched. The CDR3 DNA reads TGCAGTGGCCTTGCGTGGGTCGGGGGGGTTTACGAGCAGTACTTC. It specifies CSGLAWVGGVYEQYF.

This clonotype was detected ten times or more. The chain recombines TRBV5-1 with TRBJ2-5; maybe TRBD2 (5 bases). Per the germline V gene, CDR1 is SGHRS and CDR2 is YFSETQ. V lost 4 bases and J lost 5, with 18 bases in between. CDR3 length equals 15 residues. The CDR3 DNA is TGCGCCAGCAGCCCAGGACTCGGTTTAGGGGAGACCCAGTACTTC. It codes for CASSPGLGLGETQYF.

In this sample, this clonotype turned up many times. The chain employs TRBV5-1 and TRBJ2-3; D is ambiguous. The CDR3 is 15 residues long. The germline V gene has CDR1 SGHRS and CDR2 YFSETQ. Between the trimmed V and J ends, which lost 0 bases and 5 bases, there was a span of 13 bases. The CDR3 protein is CASSLDQPLRDTQYF. As DNA, the CDR3 is TGCGCCAGCAGCTTGGACCAGCCCCTCCGAGATACGCAGTATTTT.

This clonotype has ten or more counts. The chain uses TRBV20-1 and TRBJ2-5; D is unclear. The V end was cut by 6 bases, the J end by 3 bases, with 14 bases between. Germline V CDR1 and CDR2: DFQATT, SNEGSKA (reference sequence). The CDR3 loop spans 13 amino acids. CDR3 residues: CSARAAGKETQYF. The CDR3, as DNA: TGCAGTGCCCGGGCGGCAGGAAAAGAGACCCAGTACTTC.

This clonotype was found many times. The chain carries TRBV10-3 and TRBJ1-2; possibly TRBD1 for D (5 bases). Germline CDR1 is ENHRY and CDR2 is SYGVKD. The CDR3 length is 14 residues. The V and J ends lost 0 bases and 2 bases respectively, with 7 bases between them. DNA for the CDR3: TGTGCCATCAGTGAGTCGGGGGGGAACTATGGCTACACCTTC. It translates to CAISESGGNYGYTF.

This clonotype was seen at least ten times. V usage is TRBV4-1 and J usage is TRBJ2-3; D perhaps matches TRBD1 (6 bases). CDR3 length: 16 amino acids. Germline assignment: CDR1 MGHRA and CDR2 YSYEKL. Trimming cost V 6 bases and J 0 bases, with 16 bases left between them. CDR3 nucleotides: TGCGCCAGCAGACCTCGTGAGGGGGAGAGCACAGATACGCAGTATTTT. Translated, it gives CASRPREGESTDTQYF.

This clonotype was seen repeatedly, ten times or more. V gene TRBV20-1 combines with J gene TRBJ2-3, with 10 bases that match TRBD1. The germline V gene has CDR1 DFQATT and CDR2 SNEGSKA (reference sequence). V lost 3 bases to trimming and J lost 9 bases; unmatched junction nucleotides: 3. The CDR3 consists of 12 residues. The CDR3 bases are TGCAGTGCTAGGCCGGGACAGGGGACGCAGTATTTT. Its translation: CSARPGQGTQYF.